The present TCR beta chain was sequenced within a study of T-cell memory formation after mild COVID-19. Per germline, CDR1 SEHNR and CDR2 FQNEAQ (reference sequence). The CDR3 runs 14 residues. V gave up 7 bases and J gave up 1 base, with 13 bases separating them. Study results and limitations: Whereas later expanders leaned CD4+, clones contracting day 15 to 85 showed a balanced CD4/CD8 makeup.

Researchers used 5'RACE with constant-segment primers to make TCR alpha and TCR beta cDNA libraries that carry sample barcodes and UMIs. TCRdb recomputed calls from the 5' RACE reads with MiXCR, one row per CDR3 protein. The table has 470,000 or so distinct CDR3 sequences, about 18% seen once; the top ten hold more than 9%. A word on this clonotype: Its antigen remains unknown.

V gene TRBV7-9 combines with J gene TRBJ1-1, with D possibly matching TRBD1 (5 bases). The TCR originated in an adult woman who had mild COVID-19 (a few samples of this study predate the infection). Cell type and time point are not known. Sequences were obtained from PBMCs or a T cell subset sorted from them (not recorded which). CDR3 region: CASIGGIGNTEAFF. The CDR3, as DNA: TGTGCCAGCATTGGGGGAATCGGGAACACTGAAGCTTTCTTT.